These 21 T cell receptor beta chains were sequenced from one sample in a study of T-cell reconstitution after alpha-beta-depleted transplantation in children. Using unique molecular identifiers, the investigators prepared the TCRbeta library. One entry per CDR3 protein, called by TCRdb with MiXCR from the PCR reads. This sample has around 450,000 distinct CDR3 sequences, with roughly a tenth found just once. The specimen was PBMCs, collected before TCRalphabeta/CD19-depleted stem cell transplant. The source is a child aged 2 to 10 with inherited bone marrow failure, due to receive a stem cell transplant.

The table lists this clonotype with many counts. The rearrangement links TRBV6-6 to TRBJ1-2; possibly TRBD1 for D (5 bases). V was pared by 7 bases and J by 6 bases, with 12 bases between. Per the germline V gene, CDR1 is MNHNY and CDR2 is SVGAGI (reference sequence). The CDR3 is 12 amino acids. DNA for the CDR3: TGTGCCAGCACCCCGCGGGGCGATGGCTACACCTTC. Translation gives CASTPRGDGYTF.

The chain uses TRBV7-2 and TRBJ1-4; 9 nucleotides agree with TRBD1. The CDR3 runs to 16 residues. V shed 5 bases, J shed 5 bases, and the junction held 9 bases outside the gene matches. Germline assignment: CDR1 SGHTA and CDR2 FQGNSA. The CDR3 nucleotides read TGTGCCAGCAGCATTAACAGGGGGCTCGGAAATGAAAAACTGTTTTTT. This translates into CASSINRGLGNEKLFF. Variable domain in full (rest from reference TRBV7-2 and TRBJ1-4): GAGVSQSPSNKVTEKGKDVELRCDPISGHTALYWYRQSLGQGLEFLIYFQGNSAPDKSGLPSDRFSAERTGGSVSTLTIQRTQQEDSAVYLCASSINRGLGNEKLFFGSGTQLSVL.

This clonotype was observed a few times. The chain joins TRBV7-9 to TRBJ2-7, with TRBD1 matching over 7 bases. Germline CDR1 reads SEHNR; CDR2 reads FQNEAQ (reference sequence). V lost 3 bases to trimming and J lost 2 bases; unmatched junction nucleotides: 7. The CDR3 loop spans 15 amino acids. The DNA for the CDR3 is TGTGCCAGCAGCTTCTTAACAGGGGCCCCCTACGAGCAGTACTTC. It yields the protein CASSFLTGAPYEQYF.

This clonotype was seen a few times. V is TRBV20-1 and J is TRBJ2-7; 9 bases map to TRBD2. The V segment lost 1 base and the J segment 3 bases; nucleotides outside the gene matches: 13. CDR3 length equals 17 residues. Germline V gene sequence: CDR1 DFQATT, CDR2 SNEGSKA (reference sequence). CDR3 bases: TGCAGTGCTAGAGGCTTAGCGGGAGCGCTTTTGGACTACGAGCAGTACTTC. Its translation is CSARGLAGALLDYEQYF.

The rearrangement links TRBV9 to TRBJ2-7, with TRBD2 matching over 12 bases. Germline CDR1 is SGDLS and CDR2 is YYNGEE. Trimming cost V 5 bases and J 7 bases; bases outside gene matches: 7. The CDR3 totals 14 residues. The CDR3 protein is CASSSSGGAGEQYF. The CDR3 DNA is TGTGCCAGCAGTTCTAGCGGGGGGGCCGGGGAGCAGTACTTC.

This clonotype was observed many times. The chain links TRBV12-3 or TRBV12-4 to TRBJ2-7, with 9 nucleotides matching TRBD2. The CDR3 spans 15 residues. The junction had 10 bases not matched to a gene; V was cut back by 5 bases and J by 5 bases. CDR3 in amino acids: CASSTRAGGEDEQYF. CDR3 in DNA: TGTGCCAGCAGTACGAGAGCGGGAGGCGAGGACGAGCAGTACTTC.

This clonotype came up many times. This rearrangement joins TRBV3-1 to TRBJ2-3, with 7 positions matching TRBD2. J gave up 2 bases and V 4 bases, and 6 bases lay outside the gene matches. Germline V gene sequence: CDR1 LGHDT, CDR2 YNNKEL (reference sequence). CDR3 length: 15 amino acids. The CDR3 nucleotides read TGTGCCAGCAGCCTAAGCGGGATTTACACAGATACGCAGTATTTT. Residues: CASSLSGIYTDTQYF.

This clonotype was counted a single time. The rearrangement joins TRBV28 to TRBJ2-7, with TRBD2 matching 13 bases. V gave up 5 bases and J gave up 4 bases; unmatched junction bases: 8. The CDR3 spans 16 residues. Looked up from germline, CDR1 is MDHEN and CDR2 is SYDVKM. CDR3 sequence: CASSLFRTSGRYEQYF. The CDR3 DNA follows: TGTGCCAGCAGTCTCTTCCGGACTAGCGGGAGATACGAGCAGTACTTC.

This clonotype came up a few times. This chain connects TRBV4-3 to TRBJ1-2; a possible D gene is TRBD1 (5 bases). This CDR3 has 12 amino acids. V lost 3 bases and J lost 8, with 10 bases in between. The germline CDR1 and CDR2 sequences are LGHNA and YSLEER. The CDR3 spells CASSHRDRGYTF. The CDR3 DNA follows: TGCGCCAGCAGCCACAGGGATCGCGGCTACACCTTC.

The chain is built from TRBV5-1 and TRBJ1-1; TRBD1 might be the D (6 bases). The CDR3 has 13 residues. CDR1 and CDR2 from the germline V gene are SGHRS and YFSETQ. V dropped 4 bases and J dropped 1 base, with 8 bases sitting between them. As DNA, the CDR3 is TGCGCCAGCAGCGGACAGACGAACACTGAAGCTTTCTTT. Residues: CASSGQTNTEAFF.

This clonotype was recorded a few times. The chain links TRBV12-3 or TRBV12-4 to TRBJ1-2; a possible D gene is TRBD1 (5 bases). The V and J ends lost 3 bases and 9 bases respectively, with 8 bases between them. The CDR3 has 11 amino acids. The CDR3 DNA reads TGTGCCAGCAGTTTTGTGGGACGCTACACCTTC. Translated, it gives CASSFVGRYTF.

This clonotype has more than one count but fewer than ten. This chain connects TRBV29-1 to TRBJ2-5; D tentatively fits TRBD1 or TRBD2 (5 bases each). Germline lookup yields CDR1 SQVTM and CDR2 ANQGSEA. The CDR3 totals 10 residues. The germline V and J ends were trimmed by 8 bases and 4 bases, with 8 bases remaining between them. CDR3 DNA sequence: TGCAGCACTGGGGGAGAGACCCAGTACTTC. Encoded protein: CSTGGETQYF.

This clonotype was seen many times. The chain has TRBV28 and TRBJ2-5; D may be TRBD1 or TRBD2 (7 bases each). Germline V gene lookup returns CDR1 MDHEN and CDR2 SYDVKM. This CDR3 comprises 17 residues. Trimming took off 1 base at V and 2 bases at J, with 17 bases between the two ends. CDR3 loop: CASSLFGEGALQETQYF. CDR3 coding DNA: TGTGCCAGCAGTTTATTCGGGGAGGGGGCCCTACAAGAGACCCAGTACTTC.

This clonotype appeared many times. CDR3 in amino acids: CASSLAPSGSTDTQYF. The CDR3 region has the DNA TGTGCCAGCAGCTTAGCGCCTAGCGGGAGCACAGATACGCAGTATTTT. The chain is built from TRBV7-8 and TRBJ2-3; 8 bases fit TRBD2. This CDR3 is 16 amino acids long. Germline V gene data show CDR1 as SGHVS and CDR2 as FQNEAQ. V was clipped by 0 bases and J by 0 bases; unmatched bases: 2. Filled out from reference TRBV7-8 and TRBJ2-3, the complete variable domain reads GAGVSQSPRYKVAKRGQDVALRCDPISGHVSLFWYQQALGQGPEFLTYFQNEAQLDKSGLPSDRFFAERPEGSVSTLKIQRTQQEDSAVYLCASSLAPSGSTDTQYFGPGTRLTVL.

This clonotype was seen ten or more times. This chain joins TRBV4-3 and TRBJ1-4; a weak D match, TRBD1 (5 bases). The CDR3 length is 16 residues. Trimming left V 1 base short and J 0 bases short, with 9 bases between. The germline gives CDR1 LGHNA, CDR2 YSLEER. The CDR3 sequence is CASSQVGPATNEKLFF. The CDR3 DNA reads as TGCGCCAGCAGCCAAGTGGGGCCAGCAACTAATGAAAAACTGTTTTTT.

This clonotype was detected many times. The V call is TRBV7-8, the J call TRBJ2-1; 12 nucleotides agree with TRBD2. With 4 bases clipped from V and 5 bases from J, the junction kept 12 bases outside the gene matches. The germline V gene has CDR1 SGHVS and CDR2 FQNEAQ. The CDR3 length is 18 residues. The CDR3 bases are TGTGCCAGCAGCTCACGCTCACCGGGACTAGCGGGTGACAATGAGCAGTTCTTC. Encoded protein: CASSSRSPGLAGDNEQFF.

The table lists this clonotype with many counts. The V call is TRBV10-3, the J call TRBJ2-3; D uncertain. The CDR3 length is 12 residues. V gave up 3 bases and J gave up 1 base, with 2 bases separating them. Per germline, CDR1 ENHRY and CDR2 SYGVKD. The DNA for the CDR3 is TGTGCCATCAGTGACCGCACAGATACGCAGTATTTT. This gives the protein CAISDRTDTQYF.

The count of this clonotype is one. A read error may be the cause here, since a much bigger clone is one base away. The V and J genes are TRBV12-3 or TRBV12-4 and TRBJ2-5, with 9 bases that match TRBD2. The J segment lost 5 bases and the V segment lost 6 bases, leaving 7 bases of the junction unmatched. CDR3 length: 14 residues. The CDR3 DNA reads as TGTGCCAGCAGAACGGCGGGAGGGGTCGAGACCCAGTACTTC. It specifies CASRTAGGVETQYF.

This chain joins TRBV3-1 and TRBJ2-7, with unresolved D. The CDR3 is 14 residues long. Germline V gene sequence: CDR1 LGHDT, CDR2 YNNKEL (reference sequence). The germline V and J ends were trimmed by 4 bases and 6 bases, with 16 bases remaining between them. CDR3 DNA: TGTGCCAGCAGCCCCGTATATGGAAATTCCGAGCAGTACTTC. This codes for CASSPVYGNSEQYF.

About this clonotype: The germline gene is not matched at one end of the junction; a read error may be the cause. In DNA form, the CDR3 reads TGTGCCAGCAGTTTAAACAGTGAAGCTTTCTTT. It codes for CASSLNSEAFF. V usage is TRBV28 and J usage is TRBJ1-1; D gene uncertain. Germline CDR1 MDHEN, CDR2 SYDVKM. This CDR3 contains 11 residues. The complete variable domain, with remaining parts taken from reference TRBV28 and TRBJ1-1, reads DVKVTQSSRYLVKRTGEKVFLECVQDMDHENMFWYRQDPGLGLRLIYFSYDVKMKEKGDIPEGYSVSREKKERFSLILESASTNQTSMYLCASSLNSEAFFGQGTRLTVV.

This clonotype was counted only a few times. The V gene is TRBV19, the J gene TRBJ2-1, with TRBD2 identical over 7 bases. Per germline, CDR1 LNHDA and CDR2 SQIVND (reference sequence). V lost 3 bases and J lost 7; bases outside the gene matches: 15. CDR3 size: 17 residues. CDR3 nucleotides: TGTGCCAGTAGTATTTACTCCCTAGCGGCGTCAAGTAATGAGCAGTTCTTC. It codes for CASSIYSLAASSNEQFF.